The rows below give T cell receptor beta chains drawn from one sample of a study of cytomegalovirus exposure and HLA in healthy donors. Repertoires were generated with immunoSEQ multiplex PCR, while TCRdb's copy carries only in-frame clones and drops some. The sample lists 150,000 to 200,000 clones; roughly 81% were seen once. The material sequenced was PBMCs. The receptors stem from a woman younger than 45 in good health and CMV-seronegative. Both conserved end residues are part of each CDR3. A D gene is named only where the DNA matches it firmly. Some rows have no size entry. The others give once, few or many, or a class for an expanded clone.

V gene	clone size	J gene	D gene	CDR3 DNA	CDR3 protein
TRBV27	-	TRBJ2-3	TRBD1	TGTGCCAGCAGACGACAGGGCAGCACAGATACGCAGTATTTT	CASRRQGSTDTQYF
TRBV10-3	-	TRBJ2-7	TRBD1	TGTGCCATCCTACCGGGACAGGGGGTTCCCGAGCAGTACTTC	CAILPGQGVPEQYF
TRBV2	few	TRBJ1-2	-	TGTGCCAGCAGGGTACAGGGAGTTGGCTACACCTTC	CASRVQGVGYTF
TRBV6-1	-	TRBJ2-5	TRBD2	TGTGCCAGCAGCCTGGAGGGTACTAGCGGGGGGACCCAGTACTTC	CASSLEGTSGGTQYF
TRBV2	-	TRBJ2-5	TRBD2	TGTGCCAGCAGTGTGGGACTAGCGGGGGGGTTTCAAGAGACCCAGTACTTC	CASSVGLAGGFQETQYF
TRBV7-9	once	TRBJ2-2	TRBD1	TGTGCCAGCAACCTCCGCCGGGGACAGGGAGGTTCCGGGGAGCTGTTTTTT	CASNLRRGQGGSGELFF
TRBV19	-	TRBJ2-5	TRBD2	TGTGCCAGTTCCCCCCCGACTAGCGGGAGCCACGATCCTCACTTC	CASSPPTSGSHDPHF
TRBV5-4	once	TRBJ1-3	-	TGTGCCAGCAGCCACCCCACAGGGAAGACTTCTGGAAACACCATATATTTT	CASSHPTGKTSGNTIYF
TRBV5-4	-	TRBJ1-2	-	TGTGCCAGCAGCTTGGAGGCAGGGGCCCACTATGGCTACACCTTC	CASSLEAGAHYGYTF
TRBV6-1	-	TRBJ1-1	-	TGTGCCAGCAGTGATGTAACAGGGACCATGAACACTGAAGCTTTCTTT	CASSDVTGTMNTEAFF
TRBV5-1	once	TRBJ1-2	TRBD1	TGCGCCAGCAGCACCGACAGGGAGAACTATGGCTACACCTTC	CASSTDRENYGYTF
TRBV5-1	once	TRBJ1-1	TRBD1	TGCGCCAGCAGCTCGGACAGGGAAAACACTGAAGCTTTCTTT	CASSSDRENTEAFF
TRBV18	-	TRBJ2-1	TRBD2	TGTGCCAGCTCCCAGGGAGGGAGGGTTAACAATGAGCAGTTCTTC	CASSQGGRVNNEQFF
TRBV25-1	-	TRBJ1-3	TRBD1	TGTGCCAGCAGCAGGGACAGTAGCTCTGGAAACACCATATATTTT	CASSRDSSSGNTIYF
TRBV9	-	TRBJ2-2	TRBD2	TGTGCCAGCAGCTTAGAAGGCCTAGCGGGACGCACCGGGGAGCTGTTTTTT	CASSLEGLAGRTGELFF
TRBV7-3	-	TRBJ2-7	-	TGTGCCAGCAGCTTACAAGCTGGACAGACTTACGAGCAGTACTTC	CASSLQAGQTYEQYF
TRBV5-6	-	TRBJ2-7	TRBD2	TGTGCCAGCAGCTCCCGGGGGGGCCCAGGCGAGCAGTACTTC	CASSSRGGPGEQYF
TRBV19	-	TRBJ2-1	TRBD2	TGTGCCAGTAGTATAGATCGGACTAGCGGGAGGGCCTTGAATCTTATCTTC	CASSIDRTSGRALNLIF
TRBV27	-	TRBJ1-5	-	TGTGCCAGCAGTTCGGCCCGGTTGAGAGGGCAGCCCCAGCATTTT	CASSSARLRGQPQHF
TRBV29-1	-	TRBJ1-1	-	TGCAGCGTTGTACAGTCAAACACTGAAGCTTTCTTT	CSVVQSNTEAFF
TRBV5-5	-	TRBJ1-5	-	TGTGCCAGCAGCCAAGGACTAGGCAATCAGCCCCAGCATTTT	CASSQGLGNQPQHF
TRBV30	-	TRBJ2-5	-	TGTGCCTGGAGTAGGCAGGGGTTGGAGACCCAGTACTTC	CAWSRQGLETQYF
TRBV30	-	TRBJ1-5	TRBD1	TGTGCCTGGAGCCCGAAGACAGGGTTAGAACAGCCCCAGCATTTT	CAWSPKTGLEQPQHF
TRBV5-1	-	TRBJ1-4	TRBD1	TGCGCCAGCAGCTTGGCCTCAGGGGGCGCGGGTAATGAAAAACTGTTTTTT	CASSLASGGAGNEKLFF
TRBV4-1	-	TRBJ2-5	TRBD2	TGCGCCAGCAGCCAGATCCTAGCGGGGGGGCCCGAGACCCAGTACTTC	CASSQILAGGPETQYF
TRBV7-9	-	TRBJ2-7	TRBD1	TGTGCCAGCAGCTTAGCGTATACAGGGGCCCTCTTCTCCTACGAGCAGTACTTC	CASSLAYTGALFSYEQYF
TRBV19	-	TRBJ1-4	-	TGTGCCAGTAGTATGGGAGGCCATAATGAAAAACTGTTTTTT	CASSMGGHNEKLFF
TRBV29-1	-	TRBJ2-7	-	TGCAGCGTTGATTCAGACAGCCCCTACGAGCAGTACTTC	CSVDSDSPYEQYF
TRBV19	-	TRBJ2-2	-	TGTGCCAGTAGTAGACAGGGGGAGCTGTTTTTT	CASSRQGELFF
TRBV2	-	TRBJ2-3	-	TGTGCCAGCAGTGAACAGGGTAGTCCCACAGATACGCAGTATTTT	CASSEQGSPTDTQYF
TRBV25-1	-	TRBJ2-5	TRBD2	TGTGCCAGCAGGGGCCCCGGACTAGCAGGGACCCAGTACTTC	CASRGPGLAGTQYF
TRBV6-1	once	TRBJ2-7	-	TGTGCCGGAGCCGGGGGCAGGGGGTCCTACGAGCAGTACTTC	CAGAGGRGSYEQYF
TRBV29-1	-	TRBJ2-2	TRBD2	TGCAGCGTTGAAGCCCTAGCGGGGGCTGTCGGGGAGCTGTTTTTT	CSVEALAGAVGELFF
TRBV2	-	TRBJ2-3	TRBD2	TGTGCCAGCAGTTGGGGACTAGCGGAGACCACAGATACGCAGTATTTT	CASSWGLAETTDTQYF
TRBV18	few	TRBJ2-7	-	TGTGCCAGCTCACTGCGGGCAGGCTCCTACGAGCAGTACTTC	CASSLRAGSYEQYF
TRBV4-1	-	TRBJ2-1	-	TGCGCCAGCAGCCAAGGAGGCTACAATGAGCAGTTCTTC	CASSQGGYNEQFF
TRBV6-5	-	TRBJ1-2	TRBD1	TGTGCCAGCAGTTACCTCGACAGGGAGGGCTACACCTTC	CASSYLDREGYTF
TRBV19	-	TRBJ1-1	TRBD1	TGTGCCAGTAGTATTCGCGGGACAGCGAACACTGAAGCTTTCTTT	CASSIRGTANTEAFF
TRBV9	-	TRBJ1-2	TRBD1	TGTGCCAGCAGCGGACAGGGGGCAGGGCACTACACCTTC	CASSGQGAGHYTF
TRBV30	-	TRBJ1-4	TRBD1	TGTGCCTGGGACCGCTGGGCAGGGGGACTCCTTGCAACTAATGAAAAACTGTTTTTT	CAWDRWAGGLLATNEKLFF
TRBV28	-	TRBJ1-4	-	TGTGCCAGCAGTCCGCCTACCTCCGGAGCGGATGAAAAACTGTTTTTT	CASSPPTSGADEKLFF
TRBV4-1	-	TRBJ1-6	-	TGCGCCAGCGGACGGACAGTTGCCCCGATAAGTTCACCCCTCCACTTT	CASGRTVAPISSPLHF
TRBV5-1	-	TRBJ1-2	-	TGCGCCAGCAGCCCCGGGGCCAGGGGTGGCTACACCTTC	CASSPGARGGYTF
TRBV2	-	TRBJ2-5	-	TGTGCCATGCAGGACAGCCAAGAGACCCAGTACTTC	CAMQDSQETQYF
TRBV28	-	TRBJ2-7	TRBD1	TGTGCCAGCACCCTACCCACAGGGGGCGGTTACGAGCAGTACTTC	CASTLPTGGGYEQYF
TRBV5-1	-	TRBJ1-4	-	TGCGCCAGCAGCTTGGCTTCGGACAAGGTGAACGAAAAACTGTTTTTT	CASSLASDKVNEKLFF
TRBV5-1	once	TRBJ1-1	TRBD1	TGCGCCAGCAGCGAGAGGACAGGGGAAGAAGCTTTCTTT	CASSERTGEEAFF
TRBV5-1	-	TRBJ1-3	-	TGCGCCAGTGCCAGGGATTCGTCGTCTGGAAACACCATATATTTT	CASARDSSSGNTIYF
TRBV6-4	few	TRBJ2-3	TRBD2	TGTGCCAGCAGTGGGACTAGCGGGGGGGATACGCAGTATTTT	CASSGTSGGDTQYF
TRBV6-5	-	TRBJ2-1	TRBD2	TGTGCCAGCAGTTACTCCACAGCGGGAGGAAACAATGAGCAGTTCTTC	CASSYSTAGGNNEQFF
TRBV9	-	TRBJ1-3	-	TGTGCCAGCAGCGTAGCTGTGGACAGCACTGGAAACACCATATATTTT	CASSVAVDSTGNTIYF
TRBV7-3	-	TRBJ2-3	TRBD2	TGTGCCAGCAGCTTACGAAGCGGGGGAAAGGGCACAGATACGCAGTATTTT	CASSLRSGGKGTDTQYF
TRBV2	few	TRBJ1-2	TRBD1	TGTGCCAGCAGGGGGACAGGGCCCTCTAACTATGGCTACACCTTC	CASRGTGPSNYGYTF
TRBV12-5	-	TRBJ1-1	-	TGTGCTAGTGTCCGGGGGATGAGTGGGTTCACTGAAGCTTTCTTT	CASVRGMSGFTEAFF
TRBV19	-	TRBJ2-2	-	TGTGCCATCGCGTCCGGGGCCGGGGAGCTGTTTTTT	CAIASGAGELFF
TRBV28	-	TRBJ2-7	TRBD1	TGTGCCAGCAGTCGCCCGACAGGGGGCTCTTACGAGCAGTACTTC	CASSRPTGGSYEQYF
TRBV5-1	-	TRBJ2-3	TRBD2	TGCGCCAGCAGCTGGACCTCTAGCGGGAGCTTAGATACGCAGTATTTT	CASSWTSSGSLDTQYF